These 22 T cell receptor beta chains were all obtained from the same sample, sequenced in a study of blood T cell repertoires in COVID-19. Method: immunoSEQ multiplex PCR; TCRdb's copy keeps in-frame clones and lacks some. Here the sample spans 200,000 to 250,000 clones, 92% being singletons. Sequenced input: peripheral blood. The source of these receptors is a man aged 55 to 70 with COVID-19, enrolled during active disease.

V gene TRBV11-2 combines with J gene TRBJ1-2; D is unresolved. The ends were cut back, 5 bases at V and 8 bases at J, with 12 bases in the middle. The CDR3 length is 12 residues. Germline CDR1 SGHAT, CDR2 FQNNGV. CDR3: CASSPISTGYTF. CDR3 bases: TGTGCCAGCAGCCCCATCAGTACCGGCTACACCTTC.

The chain combines TRBV18 with TRBJ1-6; D uncertain. CDR3 length: 15 residues. The ends were cut back, 5 bases at V and 7 bases at J, with 15 bases in the middle. Germline CDR1 reads KGHSH; CDR2 reads LQKENI. CDR3 coding DNA: TGTGCCAGCTCAAGCAGACAAGTAGAGAATTCACCCCTCCACTTT. As protein: CASSSRQVENSPLHF.

The chain carries TRBV12-3 or TRBV12-4 and TRBJ2-1; tentatively, D is TRBD2 (5 bases). The CDR3 contains 12 residues. Trimming removed 4 bases from V and 9 bases from J, with 10 bases in between. CDR3: CASSSTGIEQFF. CDR3 nucleotide sequence: TGTGCCAGCAGTTCCACGGGGATTGAGCAGTTCTTC.

The sample holds one count of this clone. The chain has TRBV27 and TRBJ1-2; TRBD1 aligns across 9 bases. Unmatched junction bases numbered 8, after V lost 5 bases and J lost 4 bases. The CDR3 loop spans 15 amino acids. Germline CDR1 and CDR2: MNHEY and SMNVEV (reference sequence). The CDR3 DNA sequence: TGTGCCAGCAGTCCGACAGGGGGTCTAGGCTATGGCTACACCTTC. This codes for CASSPTGGLGYGYTF.

The J gene is TRBJ1-2, the V gene TRBV6-6; D call uncertain. V lost 5 bases to trimming and J lost 1 base, with 20 bases between them. Germline V gene lookup returns CDR1 MNHNY and CDR2 SVGAGI (reference sequence). CDR3 length: 17 residues. As DNA, the CDR3 is TGTGCCAGCAGTCAGAGACCCACCTGGGCCTTTAACTATGGCTACACCTTC. Amino acids: CASSQRPTWAFNYGYTF.

V usage is TRBV6-5 and J usage is TRBJ2-4, with D perhaps matching TRBD1 (5 bases). V lost 5 bases and J lost 0, with 8 bases in between. Germline CDR1 MNHEY, CDR2 SVGAGI. The length of the CDR3 is 14 residues. Here the CDR3 reads CASSPGIAKNIQYF. DNA for the CDR3: TGTGCCAGCAGTCCAGGGATAGCCAAAAACATTCAGTACTTC.

The chain recombines TRBV5-4 with TRBJ2-1, with 9 bases matching TRBD2. The CDR3 is made up of 16 amino acids. CDR1 SGHNT and CDR2 YYREEE come from the germline V gene (reference sequence). With 4 bases clipped from V and 4 bases from J, the junction kept 9 bases outside the gene matches. DNA for the CDR3: TGTGCCAGCAGCCCCCTCGCGGGAGGGTTGTACAATGAGCAGTTCTTC. Translating it yields CASSPLAGGLYNEQFF.

This chain uses TRBV5-5 with TRBJ1-3; 7 bases map to TRBD1. Trimming removed 0 bases from V and 0 bases from J; junction bases left unmatched: 0. The germline gives CDR1 SGHKS, CDR2 YYEKEE (reference sequence). CDR3 size: 15 residues. CDR3 protein: CASSLDRGSGNTIYF. In DNA, the CDR3 is TGTGCCAGCAGCTTGGACAGGGGCTCTGGAAACACCATATATTTT.

This chain connects TRBV14 to TRBJ1-1, with D tentatively TRBD1 (6 bases). Germline V gives CDR1 SGHDN, CDR2 FVKESK. Deletions cut 1 base from V and 6 bases from J, with 15 bases between. This CDR3 comprises 15 residues. The CDR3 spells CASSQGMQGISEAFF. The CDR3 nucleotides are TGTGCCAGCAGCCAAGGTATGCAGGGGATCTCTGAAGCTTTCTTT. Looking up the rest from reference TRBV14 and TRBJ1-1 gives the full variable domain: EAGVTQFPSHSVIEKGQTVTLRCDPISGHDNLYWYRRVMGKEIKFLLHFVKESKQDESGMPNNRFLAERTGGTYSTLKVQPAELEDSGVYFCASSQGMQGISEAFFGQGTRLTVV.

The rearrangement uses TRBV29-1 and TRBJ2-7; weak D call: TRBD1 (6 bases). The length of the CDR3 is 14 residues. The germline V gene encodes CDR1 SQVTM and CDR2 ANQGSEA. Trimming removed 0 bases from V and 6 bases from J, with 15 bases in between. The CDR3 loop reads CSVEDYARGFEQYF. For the CDR3, the DNA is TGCAGCGTTGAAGATTATGCCAGGGGTTTCGAGCAGTACTTC.

This chain joins TRBV4-1 and TRBJ2-7; TRBD2 agrees at 8 bases. V shed 1 base, J shed 2 bases, and the junction held 4 bases outside the gene matches. There are 15 residues in the CDR3. Germline V CDR1 and CDR2: MGHRA, YSYEKL. In nucleotides, the CDR3 is TGCGCCAGCAGCCAAGCCGGGAGGGGTACCTACGAGCAGTACTTC. Protein product: CASSQAGRGTYEQYF.

This clone was detected once. Other DNA sequences in this specimen translate into the identical CDR3. The chain has TRBV18 and TRBJ2-7; 9 bases match TRBD1. With V trimmed by 3 bases and J by 2 bases, 2 bases remained unmatched. The CDR3 extends over 14 amino acids. Germline V CDR1 and CDR2: KGHSH, LQKENI. The CDR3 region is CASSPGTGTYEQYF. CDR3 nucleotides: TGTGCCAGCTCACCCGGGACAGGGACCTACGAGCAGTACTTC.

This chain links TRBV6-4 with TRBJ2-7; 9 nucleotides agree with TRBD2. V shed 6 bases, J shed 2 bases, and the junction held 8 bases outside the gene matches. The CDR3 covers 15 residues. The germline CDR1 and CDR2 sequences are MRHNA and SNTAGT. The CDR3 nucleotides read TGTGCCAGCAGGGAACTAGCGGGCCCAACCTACGAGCAGTACTTC. The encoded protein is CASRELAGPTYEQYF.

V is TRBV6-5 and J is TRBJ2-1; D remains unclear. Germline V gives CDR1 MNHEY, CDR2 SVGAGI. V lost 7 bases, J lost 7 bases, and 11 bases lay in between. The CDR3 runs 12 residues. The DNA of the CDR3 is TGTGCCAGCACTCATACGACAAATGAGCAGTTCTTC. Amino acid sequence: CASTHTTNEQFF.

The chain combines TRBV5-1 with TRBJ2-2; TRBD1 matches at 8 bases. The CDR3 runs 13 residues. Unmatched junction bases numbered 4, after V lost 5 bases and J lost 7 bases. Germline CDR1 SGHRS, CDR2 YFSETQ. The CDR3 nucleotides read TGCGCCAGCAGGGACAGGGATGACGGGGAGCTGTTTTTT. Protein: CASRDRDDGELFF.

About this clone: Other DNA sequences within the sample encode an identical CDR3. The chain has TRBV9 and TRBJ1-5, with 8 bases matching TRBD1. Losses at the gene ends were 4 bases for V and 7 bases for J; bases not matched to a gene: 7. CDR3 size: 14 residues. The germline gives CDR1 SGDLS, CDR2 YYNGEE. The DNA of the CDR3 is TGTGCCAGCAGCCTCGGACAGGGAAGCCAGCCCCAGCATTTT. It encodes CASSLGQGSQPQHF.

The J gene is TRBJ2-3, the V gene TRBV7-9; 15 bases agree with TRBD2. The trim removed 5 bases at V and 4 bases at J, leaving 7 bases unmatched. The CDR3 contains 17 residues. The germline CDR1 and CDR2 sequences are SEHNR and FQNEAQ (reference sequence). The chain's CDR3 is CASSRGLAGGGADTQYF. In DNA form, the CDR3 reads TGTGCCAGCAGCCGAGGACTAGCGGGAGGGGGGGCAGATACGCAGTATTTT.

The CDR3: CASRGGWASGANVLTF. CDR3 DNA: TGTGCCAGCAGGGGGGGTTGGGCCTCTGGGGCCAACGTCCTGACTTTC. The V call is TRBV3-1 (or the pseudogene TRBV3-2), the J call TRBJ2-6; possible D gene TRBD2, 6 bases. The CDR3 runs to 16 residues. Per germline, CDR1 LGHDT and CDR2 YNNKEL (reference sequence). Between the trimmed V and J ends, which lost 6 bases and 0 bases, there was a span of 12 bases.

For this clone: A junction end diverges from the germline sequence, so it may reflect a read error. V gene TRBV6-5 combines with J gene TRBJ2-3; D perhaps matches TRBD1 (6 bases). Looked up from germline, CDR1 is MNHEY and CDR2 is SVGAGI. CDR3 length: 15 residues. The CDR3 DNA reads as TGTGCCAGCAGACGCCTAAAGACAGGCACGGATACGCAGTATTTT. This codes for CASRRLKTGTDTQYF.

The genes are TRBV27 and TRBJ2-2; 7 positions agree with TRBD2. This CDR3 is 16 amino acids long. Germline CDR1 MNHEY, CDR2 SMNVEV (reference sequence). Trimming cost V 1 base and J 5 bases; bases outside gene matches: 7. CDR3 in DNA: TGTGCCAGCAGTTTATTTGCGGGAGTAAGGACCGGGGAGCTGTTTTTT. It specifies CASSLFAGVRTGELFF.

The rearrangement joins TRBV10-3 to TRBJ2-2, with 7 bases aligning to TRBD1. Germline values: CDR1 ENHRY, CDR2 SYGVKD. The CDR3 consists of 17 residues. With 0 bases clipped from V and 0 bases from J, the junction kept 4 bases outside the gene matches. The CDR3 DNA is TGTGCCATCAGTGAGTCGACAGGGAGCGCGAACACCGGGGAGCTGTTTTTT. This encodes CAISESTGSANTGELFF.

The chain couples TRBV28 to TRBJ2-6; no definite D call. The CDR3 runs to 22 residues. CDR1 is MDHEN, CDR2 SYDVKM, per germline. Trimming removed 1 base from V and 0 bases from J, with 25 bases in between. The CDR3 here is CASSLSPEKRPTAASGANVLTF. For the CDR3, the DNA is TGTGCCAGCAGTTTATCCCCCGAAAAGCGACCGACCGCCGCCTCTGGGGCCAACGTCCTGACTTTC.